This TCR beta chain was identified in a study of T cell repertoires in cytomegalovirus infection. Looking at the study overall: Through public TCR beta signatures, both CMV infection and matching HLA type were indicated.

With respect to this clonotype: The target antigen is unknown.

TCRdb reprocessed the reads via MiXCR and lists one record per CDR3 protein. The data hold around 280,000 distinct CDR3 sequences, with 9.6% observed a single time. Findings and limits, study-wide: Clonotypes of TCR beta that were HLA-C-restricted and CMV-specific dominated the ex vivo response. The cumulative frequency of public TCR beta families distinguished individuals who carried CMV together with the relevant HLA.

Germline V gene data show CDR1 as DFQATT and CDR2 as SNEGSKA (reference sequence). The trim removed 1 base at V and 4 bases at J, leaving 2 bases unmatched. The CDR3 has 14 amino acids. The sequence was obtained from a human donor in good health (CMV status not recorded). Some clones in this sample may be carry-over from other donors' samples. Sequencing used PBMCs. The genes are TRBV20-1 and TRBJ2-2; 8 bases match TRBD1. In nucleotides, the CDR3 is TGCAGTGCTAGAGGGACAGGGCCCACCGGGGAGCTGTTTTTT. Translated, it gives CSARGTGPTGELFF.